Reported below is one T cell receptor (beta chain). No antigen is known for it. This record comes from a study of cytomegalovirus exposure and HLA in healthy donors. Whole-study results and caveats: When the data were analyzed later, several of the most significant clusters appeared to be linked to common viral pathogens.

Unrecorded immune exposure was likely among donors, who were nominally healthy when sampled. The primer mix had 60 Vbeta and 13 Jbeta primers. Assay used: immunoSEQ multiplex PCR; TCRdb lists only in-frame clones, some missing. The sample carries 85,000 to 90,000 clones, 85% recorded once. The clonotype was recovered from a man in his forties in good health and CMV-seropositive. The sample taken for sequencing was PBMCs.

For the CDR3, the DNA is TGTGCCAGCAGGCCCGGGGTCGAGACCCAGTACTTC. It encodes CASRPGVETQYF. V gene TRBV6-5 combines with J gene TRBJ2-5, with D possibly matching TRBD2 (5 bases). Germline V gives CDR1 MNHEY, CDR2 SVGAGI. The ends were cut back, 6 bases at V and 5 bases at J, with 10 bases in the middle. The CDR3 spans 12 residues.